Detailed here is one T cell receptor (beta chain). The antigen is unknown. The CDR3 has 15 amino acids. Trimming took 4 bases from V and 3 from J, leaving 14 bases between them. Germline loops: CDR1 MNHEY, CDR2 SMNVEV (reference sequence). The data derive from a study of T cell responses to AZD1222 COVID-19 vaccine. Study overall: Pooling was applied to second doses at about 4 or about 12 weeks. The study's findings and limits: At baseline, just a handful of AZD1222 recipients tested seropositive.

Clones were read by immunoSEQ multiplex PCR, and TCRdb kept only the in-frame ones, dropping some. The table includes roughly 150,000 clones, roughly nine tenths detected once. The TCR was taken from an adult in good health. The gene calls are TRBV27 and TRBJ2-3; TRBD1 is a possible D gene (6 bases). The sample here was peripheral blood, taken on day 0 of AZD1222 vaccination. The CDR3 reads CASSSPSTGTDTQYF. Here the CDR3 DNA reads TGTGCCAGCAGTTCTCCATCAACAGGGACAGATACGCAGTATTTT.